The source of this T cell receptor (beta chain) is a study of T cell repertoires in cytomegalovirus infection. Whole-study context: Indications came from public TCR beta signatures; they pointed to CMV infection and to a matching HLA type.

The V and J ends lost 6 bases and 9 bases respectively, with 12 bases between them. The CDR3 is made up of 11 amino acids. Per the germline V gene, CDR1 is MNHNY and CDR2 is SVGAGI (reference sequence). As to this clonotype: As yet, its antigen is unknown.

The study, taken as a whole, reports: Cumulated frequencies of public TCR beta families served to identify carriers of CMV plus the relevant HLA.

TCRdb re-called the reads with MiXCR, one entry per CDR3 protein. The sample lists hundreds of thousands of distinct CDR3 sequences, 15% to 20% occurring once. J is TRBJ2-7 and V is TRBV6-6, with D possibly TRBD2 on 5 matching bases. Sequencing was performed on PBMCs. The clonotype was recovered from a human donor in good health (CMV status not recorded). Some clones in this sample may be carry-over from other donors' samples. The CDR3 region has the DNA TGTGCCAGCAGCCATCGGGGTGTGCAGTACTTC. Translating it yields CASSHRGVQYF.